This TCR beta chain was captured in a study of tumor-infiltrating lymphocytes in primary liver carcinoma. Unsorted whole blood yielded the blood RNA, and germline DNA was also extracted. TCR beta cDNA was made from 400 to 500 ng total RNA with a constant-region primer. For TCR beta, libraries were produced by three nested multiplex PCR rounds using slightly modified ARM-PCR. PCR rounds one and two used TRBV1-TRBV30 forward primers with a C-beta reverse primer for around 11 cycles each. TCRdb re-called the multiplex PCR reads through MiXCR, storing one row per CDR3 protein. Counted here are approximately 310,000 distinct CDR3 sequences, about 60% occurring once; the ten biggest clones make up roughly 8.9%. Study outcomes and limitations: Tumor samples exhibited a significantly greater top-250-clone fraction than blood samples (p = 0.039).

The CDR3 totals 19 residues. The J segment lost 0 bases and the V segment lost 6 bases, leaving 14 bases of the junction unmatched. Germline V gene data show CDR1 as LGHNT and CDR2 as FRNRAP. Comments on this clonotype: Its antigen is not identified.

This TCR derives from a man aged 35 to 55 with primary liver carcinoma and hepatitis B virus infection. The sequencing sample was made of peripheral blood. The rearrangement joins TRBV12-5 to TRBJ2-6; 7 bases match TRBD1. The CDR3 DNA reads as TGTGCTAGTGGCCTCGACACAGGGGAAATAACCTCTGGGGCCAACGTCCTGACTTTC. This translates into CASGLDTGEITSGANVLTF.